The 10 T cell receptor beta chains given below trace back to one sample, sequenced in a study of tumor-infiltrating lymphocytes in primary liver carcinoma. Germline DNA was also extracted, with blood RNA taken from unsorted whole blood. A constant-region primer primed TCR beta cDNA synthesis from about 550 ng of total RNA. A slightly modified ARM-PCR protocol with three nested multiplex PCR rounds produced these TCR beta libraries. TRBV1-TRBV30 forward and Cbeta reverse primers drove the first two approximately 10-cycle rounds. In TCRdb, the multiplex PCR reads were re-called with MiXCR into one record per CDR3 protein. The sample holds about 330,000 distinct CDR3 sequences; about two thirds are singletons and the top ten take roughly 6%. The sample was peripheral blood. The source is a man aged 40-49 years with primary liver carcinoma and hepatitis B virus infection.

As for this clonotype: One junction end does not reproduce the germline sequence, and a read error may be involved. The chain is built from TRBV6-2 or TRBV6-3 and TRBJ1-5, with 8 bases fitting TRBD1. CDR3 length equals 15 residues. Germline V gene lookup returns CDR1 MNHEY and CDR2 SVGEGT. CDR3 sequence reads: CASSSYDRGNQPQQF. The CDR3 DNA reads TGTGCCAGCAGTTCCTACGACAGGGGCAATCAGCCCCAGCAATTT.

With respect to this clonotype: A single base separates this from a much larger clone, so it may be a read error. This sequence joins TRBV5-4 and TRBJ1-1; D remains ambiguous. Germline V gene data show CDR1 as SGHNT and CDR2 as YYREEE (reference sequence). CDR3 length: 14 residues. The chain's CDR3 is CASSLLGMNTEALF. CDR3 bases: TGTGCCAGCAGCTTGTTGGGCATGAACACTGAAGCTTTATTT.

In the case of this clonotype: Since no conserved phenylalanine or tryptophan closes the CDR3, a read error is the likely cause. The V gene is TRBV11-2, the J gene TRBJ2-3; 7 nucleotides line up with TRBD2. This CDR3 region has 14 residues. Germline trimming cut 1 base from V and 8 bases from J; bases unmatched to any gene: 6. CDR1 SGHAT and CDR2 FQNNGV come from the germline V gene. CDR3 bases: TGTGCCAGCAGCTTAGCGGGAGGCTCAGTTACGCAGTATTCT. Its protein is CASSLAGGSVTQYS.

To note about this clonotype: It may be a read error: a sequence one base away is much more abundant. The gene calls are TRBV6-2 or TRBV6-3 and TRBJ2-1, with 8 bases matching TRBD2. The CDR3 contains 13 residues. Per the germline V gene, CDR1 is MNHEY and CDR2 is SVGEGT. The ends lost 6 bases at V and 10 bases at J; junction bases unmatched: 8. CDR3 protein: CASSGTRRVEQFF. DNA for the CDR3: TGTGCCAGCAGCGGGACTAGGCGCGTCGAGCAGTTCTTC.

The CDR3 DNA sequence: TGCGCCAGCAGACCCAGGGAGGCCGCAGTGGTCACTGAAGCTTTCTTT. Translated: CASRPREAAVVTEAFF. The rearrangement links TRBV5-1 to TRBJ1-1; possibly TRBD1 for D (5 bases). The length of the CDR3 is 16 residues. V was shortened by 5 bases and J by 4 bases, with 21 bases between the two germline ends. Germline loops: CDR1 SGHRS, CDR2 YFSETQ.

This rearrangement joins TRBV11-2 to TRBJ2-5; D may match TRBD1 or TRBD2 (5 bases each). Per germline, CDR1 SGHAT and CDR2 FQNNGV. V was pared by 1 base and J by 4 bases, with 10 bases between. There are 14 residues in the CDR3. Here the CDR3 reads CASSLVSRGETQYF. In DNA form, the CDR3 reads TGTGCCAGCAGCTTAGTCTCGAGGGGAGAGACCCAGTACTTC.

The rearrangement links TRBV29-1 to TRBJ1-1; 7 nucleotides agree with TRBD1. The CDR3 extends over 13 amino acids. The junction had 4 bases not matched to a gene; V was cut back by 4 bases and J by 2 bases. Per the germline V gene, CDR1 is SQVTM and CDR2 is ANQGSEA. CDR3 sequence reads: CSVGQGGNTEAFF. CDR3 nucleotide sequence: TGCAGCGTTGGACAGGGAGGTAACACTGAAGCTTTCTTT.

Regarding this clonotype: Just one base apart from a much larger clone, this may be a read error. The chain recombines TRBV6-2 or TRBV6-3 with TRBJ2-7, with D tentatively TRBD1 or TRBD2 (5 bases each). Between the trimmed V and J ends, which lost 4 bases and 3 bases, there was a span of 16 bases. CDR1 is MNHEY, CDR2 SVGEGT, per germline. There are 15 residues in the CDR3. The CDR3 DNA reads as TGTGCCAGCAGTTCAACGGGTTGGGGGTTCTACGAGCAGTACTTC. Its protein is CASSSTGWGFYEQYF.

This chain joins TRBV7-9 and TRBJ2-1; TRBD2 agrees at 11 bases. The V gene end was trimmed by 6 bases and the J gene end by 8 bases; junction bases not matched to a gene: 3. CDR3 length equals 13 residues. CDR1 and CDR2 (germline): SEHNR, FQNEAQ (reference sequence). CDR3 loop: CASRLAGEDEQFF. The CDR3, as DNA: TGTGCCAGCAGACTAGCGGGAGAGGATGAGCAGTTCTTC.

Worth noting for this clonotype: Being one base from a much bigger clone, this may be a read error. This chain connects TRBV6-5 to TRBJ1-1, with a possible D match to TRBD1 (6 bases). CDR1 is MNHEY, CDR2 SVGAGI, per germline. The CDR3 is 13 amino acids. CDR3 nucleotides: TGTGCCAGCAGTTACTCCTACAGGGAGAAAGCTTCCTTT. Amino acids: CASSYSYREKASF.